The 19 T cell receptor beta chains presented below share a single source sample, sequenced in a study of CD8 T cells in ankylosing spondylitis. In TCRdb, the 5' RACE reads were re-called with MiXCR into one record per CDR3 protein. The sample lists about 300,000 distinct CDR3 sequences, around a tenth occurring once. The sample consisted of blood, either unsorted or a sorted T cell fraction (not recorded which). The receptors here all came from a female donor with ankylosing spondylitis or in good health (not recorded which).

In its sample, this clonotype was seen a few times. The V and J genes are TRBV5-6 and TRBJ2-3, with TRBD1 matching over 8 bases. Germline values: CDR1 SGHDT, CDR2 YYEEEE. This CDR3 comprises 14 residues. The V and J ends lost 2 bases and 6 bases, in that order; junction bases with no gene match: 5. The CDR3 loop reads CASSFGQGQDTQYF. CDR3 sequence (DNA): TGTGCCAGCAGCTTCGGACAGGGACAGGATACGCAGTATTTT.

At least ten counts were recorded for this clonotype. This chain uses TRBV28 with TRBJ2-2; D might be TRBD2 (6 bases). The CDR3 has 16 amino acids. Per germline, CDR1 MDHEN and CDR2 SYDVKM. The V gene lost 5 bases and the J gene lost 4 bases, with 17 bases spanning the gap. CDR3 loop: CASSGRDSTTTGELFF. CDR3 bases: TGTGCCAGCAGTGGCCGGGACTCGACGACCACCGGGGAGCTGTTTTTT.

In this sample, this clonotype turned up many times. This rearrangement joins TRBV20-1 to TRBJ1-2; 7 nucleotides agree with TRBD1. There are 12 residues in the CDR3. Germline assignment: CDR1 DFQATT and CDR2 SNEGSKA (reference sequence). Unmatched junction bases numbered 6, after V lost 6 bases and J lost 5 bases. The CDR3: CSARGQRYGYTF. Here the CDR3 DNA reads TGCAGTGCCCGGGGACAGCGTTATGGCTACACCTTC.

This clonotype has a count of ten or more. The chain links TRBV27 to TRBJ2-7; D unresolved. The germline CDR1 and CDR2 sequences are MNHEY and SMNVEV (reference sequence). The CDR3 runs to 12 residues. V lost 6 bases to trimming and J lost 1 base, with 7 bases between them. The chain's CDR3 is CASSSHSYEQYF. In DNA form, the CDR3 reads TGTGCCAGCAGCTCCCATTCCTACGAGCAGTACTTC.

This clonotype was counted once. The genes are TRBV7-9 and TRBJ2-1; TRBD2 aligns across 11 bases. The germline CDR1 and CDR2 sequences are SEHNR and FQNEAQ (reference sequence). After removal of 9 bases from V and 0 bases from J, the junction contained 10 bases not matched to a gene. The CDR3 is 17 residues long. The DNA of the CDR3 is TGTGCCAGGAGCCTTGGGCTAGCGGGGGGCTCCTACAATGAGCAGTTCTTC. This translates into CARSLGLAGGSYNEQFF.

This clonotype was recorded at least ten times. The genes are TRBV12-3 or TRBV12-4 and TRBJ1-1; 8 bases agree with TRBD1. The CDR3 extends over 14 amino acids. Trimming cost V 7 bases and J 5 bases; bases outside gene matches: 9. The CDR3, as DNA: TGTGCCAGCAACCAACAGGGGGGGAAGACTGAAGCTTTCTTT. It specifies CASNQQGGKTEAFF.

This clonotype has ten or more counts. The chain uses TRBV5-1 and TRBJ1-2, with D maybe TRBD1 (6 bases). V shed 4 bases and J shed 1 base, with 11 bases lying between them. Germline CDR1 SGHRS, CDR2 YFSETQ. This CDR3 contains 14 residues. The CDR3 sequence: CASSQDSGNYGYTF. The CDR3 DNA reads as TGCGCCAGCAGCCAGGACAGCGGTAACTATGGCTACACCTTC.

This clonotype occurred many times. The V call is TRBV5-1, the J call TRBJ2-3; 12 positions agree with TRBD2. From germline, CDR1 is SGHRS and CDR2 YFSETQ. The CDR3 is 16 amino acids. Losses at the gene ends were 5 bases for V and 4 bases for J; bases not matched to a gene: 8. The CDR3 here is CASSTRLAGVPDTQYF. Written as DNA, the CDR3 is TGCGCCAGCAGTACGCGACTAGCGGGAGTCCCAGATACGCAGTATTTT.

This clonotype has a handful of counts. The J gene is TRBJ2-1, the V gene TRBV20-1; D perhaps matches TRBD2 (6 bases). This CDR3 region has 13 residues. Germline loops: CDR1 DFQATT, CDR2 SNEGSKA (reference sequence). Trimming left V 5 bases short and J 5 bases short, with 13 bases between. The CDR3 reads CSASGTLDNEQFF. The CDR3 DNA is TGCAGTGCTTCCGGGACTCTGGACAATGAGCAGTTCTTC.

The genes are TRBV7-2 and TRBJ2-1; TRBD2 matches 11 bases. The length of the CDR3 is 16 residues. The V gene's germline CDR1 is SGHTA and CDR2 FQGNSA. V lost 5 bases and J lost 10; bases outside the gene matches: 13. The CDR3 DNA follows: TGTGCCAGCAGCGGAACAGGGACTAGCGGCTATCGAGAGCAGTTCTTC. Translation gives CASSGTGTSGYREQFF.

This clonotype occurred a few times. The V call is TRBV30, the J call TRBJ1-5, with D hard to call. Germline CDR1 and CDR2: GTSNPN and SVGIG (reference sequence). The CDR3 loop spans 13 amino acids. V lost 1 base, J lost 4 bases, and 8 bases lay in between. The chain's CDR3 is CAWSGTGNQPQHF. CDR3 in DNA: TGTGCCTGGAGTGGGACGGGGAATCAGCCCCAGCATTTT.

CDR3: CASSSSGRSYGYTF. The CDR3 DNA reads as TGTGCCAGCAGTTCTTCAGGGAGGTCCTATGGCTACACCTTC. The chain has TRBV12-3 or TRBV12-4 and TRBJ1-2; weak D call: TRBD1 (5 bases). The length of the CDR3 is 14 residues. Trimming left V 4 bases short and J 4 bases short, with 13 bases between.

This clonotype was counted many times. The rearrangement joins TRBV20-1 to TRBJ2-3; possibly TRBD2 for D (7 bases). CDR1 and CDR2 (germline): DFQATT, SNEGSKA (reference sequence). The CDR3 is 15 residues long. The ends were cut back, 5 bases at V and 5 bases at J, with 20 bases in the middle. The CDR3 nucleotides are TGCAGTGCTTCAAAGGGGAGGGGGGGAGGAGATACGCAGTATTTT. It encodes CSASKGRGGGDTQYF.

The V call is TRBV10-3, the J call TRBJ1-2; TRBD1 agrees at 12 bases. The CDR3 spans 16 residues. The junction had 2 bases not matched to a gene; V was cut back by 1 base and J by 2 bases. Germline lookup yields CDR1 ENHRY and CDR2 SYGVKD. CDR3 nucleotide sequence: TGTGCCATCAGTGAGTTGGGACAGGGGGCGAACTATGGCTACACCTTC. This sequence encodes CAISELGQGANYGYTF.

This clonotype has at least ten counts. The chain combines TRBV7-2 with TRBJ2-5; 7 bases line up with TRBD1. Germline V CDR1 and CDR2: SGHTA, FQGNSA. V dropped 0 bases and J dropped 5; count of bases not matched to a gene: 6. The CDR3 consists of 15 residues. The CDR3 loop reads CASSLAQGTDETQYF. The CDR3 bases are TGTGCCAGCAGCTTAGCACAGGGGACGGATGAGACCCAGTACTTC.

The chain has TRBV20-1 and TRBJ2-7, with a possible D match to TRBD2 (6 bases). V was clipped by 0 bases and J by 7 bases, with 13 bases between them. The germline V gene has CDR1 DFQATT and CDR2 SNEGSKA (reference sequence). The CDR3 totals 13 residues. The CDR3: CSARDTLRGEQYF. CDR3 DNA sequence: TGCAGTGCTAGAGATACCCTCCGGGGGGAGCAGTACTTC.

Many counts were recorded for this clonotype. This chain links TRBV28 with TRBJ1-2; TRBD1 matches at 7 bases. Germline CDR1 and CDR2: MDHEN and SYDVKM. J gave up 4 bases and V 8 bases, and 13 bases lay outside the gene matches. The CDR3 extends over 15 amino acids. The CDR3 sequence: CASYRPGQKSYGYTF. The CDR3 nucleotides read TGTGCCAGCTATCGACCGGGACAGAAATCCTATGGCTACACCTTC.

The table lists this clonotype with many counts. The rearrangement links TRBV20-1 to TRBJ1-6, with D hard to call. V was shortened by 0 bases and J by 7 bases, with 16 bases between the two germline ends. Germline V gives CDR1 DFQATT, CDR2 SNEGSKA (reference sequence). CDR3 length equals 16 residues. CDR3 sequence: CSARDHGRSGNSPLHF. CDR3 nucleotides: TGCAGTGCTAGAGATCATGGCAGATCGGGCAATTCACCCCTCCACTTT.

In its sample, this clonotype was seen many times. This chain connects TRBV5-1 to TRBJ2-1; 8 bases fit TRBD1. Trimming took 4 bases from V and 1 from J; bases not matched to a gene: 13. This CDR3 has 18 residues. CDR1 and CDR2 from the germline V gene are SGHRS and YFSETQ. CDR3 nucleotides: TGCGCCAGCAGCCGCCCCGGGTTGGGACAGGAGTCCTACAATGAGCAGTTCTTC. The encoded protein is CASSRPGLGQESYNEQFF.